This is a list of T cell receptor beta chains from one sample in a study of blood T cell repertoires in COVID-19. Clones were read by immunoSEQ multiplex PCR, and TCRdb kept only the in-frame ones, dropping some. Seen here are about 90,000 clones, roughly 86% observed once, and the top ten hold about a sixth. The material sequenced was peripheral blood. The receptors come from a human donor in a cohort sampled during active COVID-19. Both conserved end residues are part of each CDR3. Each record gives: CDR3 length, D gene, clone size, V gene, J gene, CDR3 protein, CDR3 DNA. The D gene is left open where the match is weak. Clone size is stated in some rows and not others, as once, few, many or a class when expanded.

CDR3 length: 15; D gene: NA; clone size: NA; V gene: TRBV19; J gene: TRBJ2-3; CDR3 protein: CASSQTGGGPDTQYF; CDR3 DNA: TGTGCCAGTAGCCAAACGGGGGGCGGCCCAGATACGCAGTATTTT
CDR3 length: 15; D gene: TRBD1; clone size: NA; V gene: TRBV7-2; J gene: TRBJ1-4; CDR3 protein: CASSLMTGLNEKLFF; CDR3 DNA: TGTGCCAGCAGCTTAATGACAGGGCTAAATGAAAAACTGTTTTTT
CDR3 length: 14; D gene: NA; clone size: NA; V gene: TRBV6-5; J gene: TRBJ1-1; CDR3 protein: CASSYSNRNTEAFF; CDR3 DNA: TGTGCCAGCAGTTACTCGAACAGAAACACTGAAGCTTTCTTT
CDR3 length: 16; D gene: TRBD2; clone size: NA; V gene: TRBV5-4; J gene: TRBJ2-3; CDR3 protein: CASSTRLAGDADTQYF; CDR3 DNA: TGTGCCAGCAGCACCCGACTAGCGGGGGATGCTGATACGCAGTATTTT
CDR3 length: 14; D gene: TRBD1; clone size: NA; V gene: TRBV2; J gene: TRBJ1-4; CDR3 protein: CASRPGTENEKLFF; CDR3 DNA: TGTGCCAGCAGGCCCGGGACAGAGAATGAAAAACTGTTTTTT
CDR3 length: 14; D gene: NA; clone size: once; V gene: TRBV10-3; J gene: TRBJ2-7; CDR3 protein: CAISPGHLSYEQYF; CDR3 DNA: TGTGCCATCAGTCCGGGACACCTCTCCTACGAGCAGTACTTC
CDR3 length: 14; D gene: NA; clone size: once; V gene: TRBV14; J gene: TRBJ1-6; CDR3 protein: CASSQEVENSPLHF; CDR3 DNA: TGTGCCAGCAGCCAAGAGGTGGAGAATTCACCCCTCCACTTT
CDR3 length: 13; D gene: NA; clone size: NA; V gene: TRBV12-5; J gene: TRBJ1-1; CDR3 protein: CASGLEPDTEAFF; CDR3 DNA: TGTGCTAGTGGTTTGGAGCCCGACACTGAAGCTTTCTTT
CDR3 length: 14; D gene: NA; clone size: NA; V gene: TRBV5-8; J gene: TRBJ1-1; CDR3 protein: CASSLMGVNTEAFF; CDR3 DNA: TGTGCCAGCAGCTTAATGGGCGTGAACACTGAAGCTTTCTTT
CDR3 length: 13; D gene: NA; clone size: NA; V gene: TRBV3-1/TRBV3-2; J gene: TRBJ1-6; CDR3 protein: CASSHRGSSPLHF; CDR3 DNA: TGTGCCAGCAGCCACAGGGGCTCTTCACCCCTCCACTTT
CDR3 length: 13; D gene: TRBD1; clone size: NA; V gene: TRBV7-8; J gene: TRBJ1-1; CDR3 protein: CASSLDRYQAAFF; CDR3 DNA: TGTGCCAGCAGCTTGGACAGGTACCAAGCGGCTTTCTTT
CDR3 length: 13; D gene: TRBD1; clone size: once; V gene: TRBV27; J gene: TRBJ1-1; CDR3 protein: CASRGDRGTEAFF; CDR3 DNA: TGTGCCAGCAGGGGGGACAGGGGAACTGAAGCTTTCTTT
CDR3 length: 17; D gene: NA; clone size: NA; V gene: TRBV4-1; J gene: TRBJ2-1; CDR3 protein: CASSQDMRARTYNEQFF; CDR3 DNA: TGCGCCAGCAGCCAAGATATGCGTGCTCGGACTTACAATGAGCAGTTCTTC
CDR3 length: 16; D gene: TRBD1; clone size: few; V gene: TRBV4-3; J gene: TRBJ1-4; CDR3 protein: CASSQETGVLNEKLFF; CDR3 DNA: TGCGCCAGCAGCCAGGAAACAGGGGTCTTGAATGAAAAACTGTTTTTT
CDR3 length: 15; D gene: NA; clone size: NA; V gene: TRBV7-2; J gene: TRBJ2-7; CDR3 protein: CASSRLGESNYEQYF; CDR3 DNA: TGTGCCAGCAGCAGACTAGGGGAGTCCAACTACGAGCAGTACTTC
CDR3 length: 15; D gene: TRBD2; clone size: NA; V gene: TRBV30; J gene: TRBJ2-1; CDR3 protein: CAWSLGSGVYNEQFF; CDR3 DNA: TGTGCCTGGAGTCTTGGTAGCGGGGTGTACAATGAGCAGTTCTTC
CDR3 length: 10; D gene: NA; clone size: NA; V gene: TRBV21-1; J gene: TRBJ2-5; CDR3 protein: CASPGETQYF; CDR3 DNA: TGTGCCAGCCCGGGGGAGACCCAGTACTTC
CDR3 length: 13; D gene: NA; clone size: NA; V gene: TRBV5-1; J gene: TRBJ1-2; CDR3 protein: CASSLGGNYGYTF; CDR3 DNA: TGCGCCAGCAGTCTAGGGGGTAACTATGGCTACACCTTC
CDR3 length: 16; D gene: NA; clone size: NA; V gene: TRBV28; J gene: TRBJ1-4; CDR3 protein: CASSPGGAQRGEKLFF; CDR3 DNA: TGTGCCAGCAGTCCCGGGGGGGCGCAGAGGGGGGAAAAACTGTTTTTT
CDR3 length: 14; D gene: TRBD1; clone size: NA; V gene: TRBV7-3; J gene: TRBJ2-7; CDR3 protein: CASSSGGSSYEQYF; CDR3 DNA: TGTGCCAGCAGCTCAGGGGGTTCCTCCTACGAGCAGTACTTC
CDR3 length: 18; D gene: TRBD1; clone size: NA; V gene: TRBV29-1; J gene: TRBJ1-2; CDR3 protein: CSVDPTPGQENHNYGYTF; CDR3 DNA: TGCAGCGTTGATCCCACGCCGGGACAGGAGAACCATAACTATGGCTACACCTTC
CDR3 length: 15; D gene: TRBD2; clone size: few; V gene: TRBV5-1; J gene: TRBJ2-5; CDR3 protein: CASSIVAGGSGTQYF; CDR3 DNA: TGCGCCAGCAGTATAGTCGCGGGGGGGTCAGGGACCCAGTACTTC
CDR3 length: 14; D gene: NA; clone size: NA; V gene: TRBV30; J gene: TRBJ1-3; CDR3 protein: CACPPPGAENTIYF; CDR3 DNA: TGTGCCTGTCCCCCCCCGGGAGCAGAAAACACCATATATTTT
CDR3 length: 15; D gene: NA; clone size: NA; V gene: TRBV7-2; J gene: TRBJ2-7; CDR3 protein: CASSPQGGSSYEQYF; CDR3 DNA: TGTGCCAGCAGCCCTCAGGGAGGCAGCTCCTACGAGCAGTACTTC
CDR3 length: 15; D gene: NA; clone size: NA; V gene: TRBV6-6; J gene: TRBJ1-2; CDR3 protein: CASSSQDSGNYGYTF; CDR3 DNA: TGTGCCAGCAGTTCCCAGGACAGCGGTAACTATGGCTACACCTTC
CDR3 length: 15; D gene: TRBD1; clone size: NA; V gene: TRBV11-3; J gene: TRBJ1-1; CDR3 protein: CASSPRQGAGTEAFF; CDR3 DNA: TGTGCCAGCAGCCCAAGACAGGGGGCGGGCACTGAAGCTTTCTTT
CDR3 length: 16; D gene: NA; clone size: NA; V gene: TRBV5-1; J gene: TRBJ1-1; CDR3 protein: CASTPGQGGMNTEAFF; CDR3 DNA: TGCGCCAGCACCCCGGGCCAGGGTGGCATGAACACTGAAGCTTTCTTT
CDR3 length: 16; D gene: NA; clone size: NA; V gene: TRBV3-1/TRBV3-2; J gene: TRBJ2-3; CDR3 protein: CASSSYDWTETDTQYF; CDR3 DNA: TGTGCCAGCAGCTCATACGACTGGACAGAGACAGATACGCAGTATTTT
CDR3 length: 16; D gene: NA; clone size: NA; V gene: TRBV19; J gene: TRBJ1-6; CDR3 protein: CASTETPSSYNSPLHF; CDR3 DNA: TGTGCCAGTACCGAGACACCCAGCTCCTATAATTCACCCCTCCACTTT
CDR3 length: 11; D gene: TRBD1; clone size: NA; V gene: TRBV2; J gene: TRBJ1-2; CDR3 protein: CASGQGHGYTF; CDR3 DNA: TGTGCCAGCGGACAGGGGCATGGCTACACCTTC
CDR3 length: 15; D gene: NA; clone size: NA; V gene: TRBV19; J gene: TRBJ2-1; CDR3 protein: CATRPLAPAYNEQFF; CDR3 DNA: TGTGCCACCAGACCCCTAGCTCCGGCGTACAATGAGCAGTTCTTC
CDR3 length: 14; D gene: TRBD2; clone size: NA; V gene: TRBV29-1; J gene: TRBJ2-7; CDR3 protein: CSVAGVAGGYEQYF; CDR3 DNA: TGCAGCGTCGCAGGCGTGGCGGGGGGCTACGAGCAGTACTTC
CDR3 length: 16; D gene: TRBD2; clone size: few; V gene: TRBV6-2/TRBV6-3; J gene: TRBJ2-7; CDR3 protein: CASSQNPGGIPYEQYF; CDR3 DNA: TGTGCCAGCAGTCAGAACCCGGGGGGAATCCCCTACGAGCAGTACTTC
CDR3 length: 16; D gene: NA; clone size: NA; V gene: TRBV6-2/TRBV6-3; J gene: TRBJ2-5; CDR3 protein: CASSYSLPGGIETQYF; CDR3 DNA: TGTGCCAGCAGTTACTCGCTGCCAGGGGGGATTGAGACCCAGTACTTC
CDR3 length: 15; D gene: TRBD1; clone size: NA; V gene: TRBV4-3; J gene: TRBJ1-2; CDR3 protein: CASSHHTQGEDGYTF; CDR3 DNA: TGCGCCAGCAGCCATCACACACAGGGGGAGGATGGCTACACCTTC
CDR3 length: 15; D gene: NA; clone size: few; V gene: TRBV9; J gene: TRBJ2-7; CDR3 protein: CASSVTLGSAGEQYF; CDR3 DNA: TGTGCCAGCAGCGTAACCCTCGGCTCCGCAGGGGAGCAGTACTTC
CDR3 length: 15; D gene: NA; clone size: NA; V gene: TRBV4-2; J gene: TRBJ1-6; CDR3 protein: CASSQASRDNSPLHF; CDR3 DNA: TGTGCCAGCAGCCAAGCTAGTCGGGATAATTCACCCCTCCACTTT
CDR3 length: 11; D gene: NA; clone size: NA; V gene: TRBV20-1; J gene: TRBJ2-5; CDR3 protein: CSARRAGTQYF; CDR3 DNA: TGCAGTGCTAGGAGGGCGGGCACCCAGTACTTC
CDR3 length: 15; D gene: TRBD1; clone size: NA; V gene: TRBV6-6; J gene: TRBJ1-5; CDR3 protein: CASTLDRGRNQPQHF; CDR3 DNA: TGTGCCAGCACGCTGGACAGGGGGCGAAATCAGCCCCAGCATTTT
CDR3 length: 15; D gene: TRBD1; clone size: NA; V gene: TRBV19; J gene: TRBJ1-1; CDR3 protein: CASMKAGGRGAEAFF; CDR3 DNA: TGTGCCAGTATGAAGGCAGGGGGCAGGGGAGCTGAAGCTTTCTTT